These 27 T cell receptor beta chains came from one sample sequenced in a study of shared clonotypes between healthy human individuals. Profiling relied on immunoSEQ multiplex PCR, and the TCRdb table lists in-frame clones only, not all of them. The sample records approximately 100,000 clones, approximately 61% being singletons. The sequenced sample was memory CD8+ T cells sorted from blood. The subset denotes: CD45RO+ cells pooled with CCR7-negative TemRA cells. The receptors stem from a man younger than 40 in good health.

The chain couples TRBV27 to TRBJ2-3; 8 positions agree with TRBD2. Germline CDR1 reads MNHEY; CDR2 reads SMNVEV (reference sequence). V shed 4 bases and J 2 bases; nucleotides not matched to a gene: 5. The CDR3 extends over 15 amino acids. CDR3 in amino acids: CASSSGTRVTDTQYF. The DNA for the CDR3 is TGTGCCAGCAGTTCGGGGACTAGAGTCACAGATACGCAGTATTTT.

CDR3 DNA: TGTGCCAGCAGGCCTCCGGGACTAGCCGTAAGCTCCTACAATGAGCAGTTCTTC. Translated: CASRPPGLAVSSYNEQFF. V is TRBV2 and J is TRBJ2-1, with 9 bases that match TRBD2. Losses at the gene ends were 6 bases for V and 0 bases for J; bases not matched to a gene: 12. CDR3 length equals 18 residues. Germline CDR1 reads SNHLY; CDR2 reads FYNNEI.

The rearrangement joins TRBV5-1 to TRBJ2-2, with 10 bases aligning to TRBD2. V trimming: 1 base; J trimming: 7 bases; junction bases outside the gene matches: 4. The CDR3 runs 15 residues. Germline V gives CDR1 SGHRS, CDR2 YFSETQ. The CDR3 nucleotides are TGCGCCAGCAGCTTGTCTAGCGGGAGTAACGGGGAGCTGTTTTTT. This gives the protein CASSLSSGSNGELFF.

CDR3 nucleotide sequence: TGTGCCAGCAGTGCTCTAGCGGGGGGGGAGACCCAGTACTTC. Its protein is CASSALAGGETQYF. The genes are TRBV2 and TRBJ2-5; TRBD2 agrees at 12 bases. V shed 4 bases, J shed 5 bases, and the junction held 2 bases outside the gene matches. From germline, CDR1 is SNHLY and CDR2 FYNNEI. The CDR3 runs 14 residues.

This clone occurred many times. The DNA for the CDR3 is TGTGCCAGCAGCCCGGGACTAGAGAGCCACGAGCAGTACTTC. Translating gives CASSPGLESHEQYF. The chain is built from TRBV6-1 and TRBJ2-7; 8 bases agree with TRBD2. J gave up 5 bases and V 6 bases, and 9 bases lay outside the gene matches. In germline, CDR1 is MNHNS, CDR2 SASEGT. The CDR3 has 14 residues.

This sequence joins TRBV28 and TRBJ2-7; TRBD1 matches 7 bases. The junction had 10 bases not matched to a gene; V was cut back by 1 base and J by 1 base. The CDR3 totals 17 residues. Per germline, CDR1 MDHEN and CDR2 SYDVKM. The CDR3 nucleotides are TGTGCCAGCAGTTTATCGGTGGGACAGATAACTTCCTACGAGCAGTACTTC. As protein: CASSLSVGQITSYEQYF.

The chain employs TRBV7-9 and TRBJ2-1; TRBD1 aligns across 9 bases. V lost 7 bases to trimming and J lost 7 bases; unmatched junction nucleotides: 11. The CDR3 length is 15 residues. Germline V gene lookup returns CDR1 SEHNR and CDR2 FQNEAQ (reference sequence). CDR3 protein: CASTAGTGIFNEQFF. The CDR3 nucleotides are TGTGCCAGCACCGCCGGGACAGGGATTTTTAATGAGCAGTTCTTC.

The chain links TRBV7-9 to TRBJ2-1; D call uncertain. The CDR3 sequence is 14 residues long. Germline V gene data show CDR1 as SEHNR and CDR2 as FQNEAQ (reference sequence). The ends were cut back, 3 bases at V and 6 bases at J, with 12 bases in the middle. CDR3 amino acids: CASSFPAPANEQFF. Written as DNA, the CDR3 is TGTGCCAGCAGCTTCCCGGCGCCAGCCAATGAGCAGTTCTTC.

This sequence joins TRBV15 and TRBJ2-3; D is unresolved. This CDR3 has 11 amino acids. Trimming stripped 3 bases from V and 5 bases from J, with 3 bases between. The germline V gene encodes CDR1 LNHNV and CDR2 YYDKDF (reference sequence). This CDR3 is CATSRIDTQYF. Here the CDR3 DNA reads TGTGCCACCAGCAGGATAGATACGCAGTATTTT.

The chain is built from TRBV7-9 and TRBJ2-7, with a possible D match to TRBD1 (6 bases). The CDR3 extends over 15 amino acids. The germline CDR1 and CDR2 sequences are SEHNR and FQNEAQ (reference sequence). The ends were cut back, 2 bases at V and 1 base at J, with 12 bases in the middle. CDR3 protein: CASSLLGDKSYEQYF. DNA for the CDR3: TGTGCCAGCAGCTTACTCGGGGACAAATCCTACGAGCAGTACTTC. Using reference TRBV7-9 and TRBJ2-7 for the parts outside the CDR3, the full variable domain is DTGVSQNPRHKITKRGQNVTFRCDPISEHNRLYWYRQTLGQGPEFLTYFQNEAQLEKSRLLSDRFSAERPKGSFSTLEIQRTEQGDSAMYLCASSLLGDKSYEQYFGPGTRLTVT.

This clone was seen many times. The rearrangement joins TRBV9 to TRBJ2-7, with D perhaps TRBD1 or TRBD2 (7 bases each). Trimming took 7 bases from V and 6 from J, leaving 17 bases between them. The CDR3 contains 13 residues. The V gene's germline CDR1 is SGDLS and CDR2 YYNGEE. CDR3 bases: TGTGCCAGCTCCTCAGGGGGAGGGACCGAGCAGTACTTC. Amino acids: CASSSGGGTEQYF.

The chain is built from TRBV7-3 and TRBJ2-2; 13 bases align to TRBD2. Germline V CDR1 and CDR2: SGHTA, FQGTGA. CDR3 size: 17 residues. The V gene end was trimmed by 2 bases and the J gene end by 4 bases; junction bases not matched to a gene: 4. The DNA of the CDR3 is TGTGCCAGCAGCTTAGGGACTAGCGGGACGATCACCGGGGAGCTGTTTTTT. Protein product: CASSLGTSGTITGELFF.

This rearrangement joins TRBV7-2 to TRBJ2-7; D remains ambiguous. The CDR3 sequence is 14 residues long. Germline CDR1 and CDR2: SGHTA and FQGNSA. Between the trimmed V and J ends, which lost 0 bases and 4 bases, there was a span of 10 bases. For the CDR3, the DNA is TGTGCCAGCAGCTTAGCGACCGGAACATACGAGCAGTACTTC. It translates to CASSLATGTYEQYF.

The chain is built from TRBV29-1 and TRBJ2-7; TRBD2 might be the D (5 bases). V was shortened by 5 bases and J by 2 bases, with 10 bases between the two germline ends. The germline CDR1 and CDR2 sequences are SQVTM and ANQGSEA. The CDR3 sequence is 12 residues long. For the CDR3, the DNA is TGCAGCGTTTCGGGAACACCCTACGAGCAGTACTTC. Translating gives CSVSGTPYEQYF.

The sample holds many counts of this clone. The rearrangement links TRBV7-9 to TRBJ2-2; D is undetermined. V was trimmed by 2 bases and J by 6 bases, leaving 16 bases between them. Germline V gives CDR1 SEHNR, CDR2 FQNEAQ (reference sequence). The CDR3 runs to 16 residues. The CDR3 here is CASSLFLSVSPGELFF. As DNA, the CDR3 is TGTGCCAGCAGCTTATTCTTGTCAGTTTCCCCCGGGGAGCTGTTTTTT.

DNA of the CDR3: TGCGCCAGCGTGAGCGGAAAGAACACCGGGGAGCTGTTTTTT. It specifies CASVSGKNTGELFF. This chain links TRBV10-2 with TRBJ2-2; TRBD2 is a possible D gene (5 bases). The CDR3 loop spans 14 amino acids. Trimming took 8 bases from V and 1 from J, leaving 11 bases between them. CDR1 WSHSY and CDR2 SAAADI come from the germline V gene.

The chain recombines TRBV25-1 with TRBJ2-7, with 7 bases lining up with TRBD1. The trim removed 4 bases at V and 3 bases at J, leaving 3 bases unmatched. Per germline, CDR1 MGHDK and CDR2 SYGVNS. This CDR3 has 13 amino acids. The CDR3 coding sequence is TGTGCCAGCAGTGGACAGGGTCTCTACGAGCAGTACTTC. Translating gives CASSGQGLYEQYF.

The rearrangement links TRBV5-4 to TRBJ2-5; weak D call: TRBD2 (5 bases). V was pared by 1 base and J by 5 bases, with 9 bases between. CDR1 is SGHNT and CDR2 is YYREEE in the germline V gene (reference sequence). This CDR3 spans 13 amino acids. In nucleotides, the CDR3 is TGTGCCAGCAGCTTGAACCCGGGGGAGACCCAGTACTTC. This encodes CASSLNPGETQYF.

This chain links TRBV7-9 with TRBJ2-5; D unresolved. This CDR3 contains 17 residues. Trimming took off 6 bases at V and 0 bases at J, with 20 bases between the two ends. Germline CDR1 and CDR2: SEHNR and FQNEAQ (reference sequence). In DNA form, the CDR3 reads TGTGCCAGCAGTTCTAAAGTGTCGGAGCGCGACCAAGAGACCCAGTACTTC. Translated, it gives CASSSKVSERDQETQYF.

The gene calls are TRBV6-5 and TRBJ1-5; TRBD1 is a possible D gene (6 bases). The CDR3 has 13 amino acids. Trimming left V 5 bases short and J 4 bases short, with 9 bases between. CDR1 and CDR2 (germline): MNHEY, SVGAGI. The DNA for the CDR3 is TGTGCCAGCAGTCCGCAGGGGAATCAGCCCCAGCATTTT. Translated, it gives CASSPQGNQPQHF.

This clone has a handful of counts. V and J are TRBV28 and TRBJ2-7, with D hard to call. The CDR3 runs to 12 residues. The V and J ends lost 4 bases and 4 bases respectively, with 8 bases between them. The germline CDR1 and CDR2 sequences are MDHEN and SYDVKM. The CDR3 bases are TGTGCCAGCAGTTCGGACGATTACGAGCAGTACTTC. It codes for CASSSDDYEQYF.

The V call is TRBV18, the J call TRBJ2-1; 8 positions match TRBD2. CDR1 KGHSH and CDR2 LQKENI come from the germline V gene. V was pared by 6 bases and J by 4 bases, with 11 bases of the junction left unmatched. The CDR3 length is 16 residues. The CDR3 reads CASSPEGGRLYNEQFF. In DNA, the CDR3 is TGTGCCAGCTCGCCCGAGGGCGGGAGGCTATACAATGAGCAGTTCTTC.

This chain joins TRBV27 and TRBJ2-1; D is unclear. Germline values: CDR1 MNHEY, CDR2 SMNVEV (reference sequence). This CDR3 contains 14 residues. V lost 5 bases and J lost 0, with 8 bases in between. The CDR3 is CASSARFSYNEQFF. The CDR3 DNA is TGTGCCAGCAGTGCGAGGTTCTCCTACAATGAGCAGTTCTTC.

The chain links TRBV7-9 to TRBJ1-2, with 9 bases identical to TRBD1. V lost 6 bases to trimming and J lost 7 bases; unmatched junction nucleotides: 9. CDR1 is SEHNR and CDR2 is FQNEAQ in the germline V gene (reference sequence). The CDR3 spans 14 residues. Written as DNA, the CDR3 is TGTGCCAGCAGACCAATCACAGGGGGCAGTGGCTACACCTTC. It is translated as CASRPITGGSGYTF.

The genes are TRBV4-1 and TRBJ2-5, with a weak D call TRBD2 (6 bases). This CDR3 contains 15 residues. Germline CDR1 and CDR2: MGHRA and YSYEKL. Trimming took off 0 bases at V and 5 bases at J, with 13 bases between the two ends. CDR3 sequence reads: CASSQERGIKETQYF. The CDR3 DNA reads TGCGCCAGCAGCCAAGAGCGGGGAATAAAGGAGACCCAGTACTTC.

CDR3 nucleotide sequence: TGCGCCAGCAGCCGCTTAATCAAAGAGACCCAGTACTTC. The encoded protein is CASSRLIKETQYF. This sequence joins TRBV4-3 and TRBJ2-5; D remains unclear. The CDR3 covers 13 residues. The V gene lost 4 bases and the J gene lost 3 bases, with 9 bases spanning the gap. Germline V gene data show CDR1 as LGHNA and CDR2 as YSLEER.

The chain joins TRBV5-1 to TRBJ2-3; D gene unclear. CDR1 is SGHRS and CDR2 is YFSETQ in the germline V gene. The CDR3 extends over 16 amino acids. Trimming removed 0 bases from V and 5 bases from J, with 16 bases in between. This CDR3 reads CASSLAQNLVGDTQYF. Written as DNA, the CDR3 is TGCGCCAGCAGCTTGGCCCAAAACCTAGTAGGAGATACGCAGTATTTT.